Below, one T cell receptor (beta chain) is given with its context. This record comes from a study of blood T cell repertoires in COVID-19. Overall study context: Samples taken during acute and convalescent COVID-19 were collected in the United States, Italy and Spain. In each case, the material was cDNA or gDNA derived from T cells, B-cell-depleted T cells, or PBMCs.

Authors' data handling: The assay estimated nucleated cells by amplifying reference gene primers. Sequencing was performed with immunoSEQ multiplex PCR; in TCRdb, only in-frame clones are kept and a portion is missing. V, J and clone size reflect that table, while D and trimming were determined from the DNA. This table has more than 45,000 clones, approximately 84% appearing once. This CDR3 has 17 amino acids. In germline, CDR1 is MNHEY, CDR2 SMNVEV (reference sequence). Trimming left V 0 bases short and J 5 bases short, with 17 bases between. Patients of the Seattle cohort, enrolled during active infection, were followed longitudinally.

This chain connects TRBV27 to TRBJ1-3, with D perhaps TRBD1 (6 bases). Sample: peripheral blood. The sequence derives from an elderly man with COVID-19, enrolled during active disease. The CDR3 loop reads CASSLSARPGARNTIYF. CDR3 coding DNA: TGTGCCAGCAGTTTATCGGCCCGCCCAGGGGCGAGAAACACCATATATTTT.